This TCR beta chain derives from a study of Ad26.COV2.S vaccination and SARS-CoV-2 variants. Study details: Dosing was one shot or two shots 56 days apart.

CDR1 and CDR2 from the germline V gene are MNHEY and SVGEGT. V lost 5 bases and J lost 2, with 9 bases in between. This CDR3 spans 13 amino acids. Sample treatment: roughly 20 received Ad26.COV2.S at low or high dose, single or two shots; about 5 received placebo; per-sample allocation not given. On day 63 after the first injection, vaccine and placebo recipients gave samples. Produced via immunoSEQ multiplex PCR; TCRdb's table is partial and in-frame only. The table lists hundreds of thousands of clones, approximately 88% of them singletons. The receptor comes from a person between 18 and 60 years old who received the Ad26.COV2.S COVID-19 vaccine or a placebo. The chain employs TRBV6-2 or TRBV6-3 and TRBJ1-2; tentatively, D is TRBD1 (6 bases). The sample here was peripheral blood, taken in a trial of Ad26.COV2.S vaccine versus placebo. Here the CDR3 reads CASSVDRNYGYTF. The CDR3 coding sequence is TGTGCCAGCAGTGTAGACAGGAACTATGGCTACACCTTC.